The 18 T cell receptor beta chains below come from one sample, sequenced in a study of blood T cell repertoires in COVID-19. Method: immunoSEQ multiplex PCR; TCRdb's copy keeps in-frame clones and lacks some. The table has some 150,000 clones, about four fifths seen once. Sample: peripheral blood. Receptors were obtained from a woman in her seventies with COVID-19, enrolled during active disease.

The CDR3 loop is CASSPDRVDGYTF. CDR3 DNA: TGCGCCAGCAGCCCCGACAGGGTAGATGGCTACACCTTC. The J gene is TRBJ1-2, the V gene TRBV5-1; 7 bases are a match to TRBD1. This CDR3 region has 13 residues. After removal of 4 bases from V and 6 bases from J, the junction contained 6 bases not matched to a gene. Germline CDR1 SGHRS, CDR2 YFSETQ.

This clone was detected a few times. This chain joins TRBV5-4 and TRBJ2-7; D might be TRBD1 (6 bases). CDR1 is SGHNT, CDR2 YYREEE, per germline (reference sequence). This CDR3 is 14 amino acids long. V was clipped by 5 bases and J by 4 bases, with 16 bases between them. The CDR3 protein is CASSLQGNEYEQYF. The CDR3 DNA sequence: TGTGCCAGCAGTTTACAGGGAAACGAGTACGAGCAGTACTTC.

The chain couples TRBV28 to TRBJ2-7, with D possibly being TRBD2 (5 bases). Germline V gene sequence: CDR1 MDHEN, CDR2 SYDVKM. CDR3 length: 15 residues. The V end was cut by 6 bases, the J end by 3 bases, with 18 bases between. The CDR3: CASSPTRARDYEQYF. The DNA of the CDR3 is TGTGCCAGCAGCCCCACTAGAGCCCGTGACTACGAGCAGTACTTC. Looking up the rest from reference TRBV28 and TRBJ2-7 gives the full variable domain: DVKVTQSSRYLVKRTGEKVFLECVQDMDHENMFWYRQDPGLGLRLIYFSYDVKMKEKGDIPEGYSVSREKKERFSLILESASTNQTSMYLCASSPTRARDYEQYFGPGTRLTVT.

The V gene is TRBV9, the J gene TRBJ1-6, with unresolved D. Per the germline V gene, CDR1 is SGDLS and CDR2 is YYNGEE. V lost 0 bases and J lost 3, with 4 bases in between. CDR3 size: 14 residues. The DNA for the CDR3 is TGTGCCAGCAGCGTAGCGGTCTATAATTCACCCCTCCACTTT. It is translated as CASSVAVYNSPLHF.

The CDR3 is CASSQDLSVNTIYF. The CDR3 DNA sequence: TGCGCCAGCAGCCAAGATCTTAGCGTGAACACCATATATTTT. The chain combines TRBV4-3 with TRBJ1-3; D gene ambiguous. The CDR3 consists of 14 residues. Per the germline V gene, CDR1 is LGHNA and CDR2 is YSLEER. The V gene lost 0 bases and the J gene lost 7 bases, with 10 bases spanning the gap.

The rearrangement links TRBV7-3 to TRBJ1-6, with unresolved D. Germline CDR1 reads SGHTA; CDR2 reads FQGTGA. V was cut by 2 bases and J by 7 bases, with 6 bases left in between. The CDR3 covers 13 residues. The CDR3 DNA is TGTGCCAGCAGCTTAGTTAGAAATTCACCCCTCCACTTT. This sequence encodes CASSLVRNSPLHF.

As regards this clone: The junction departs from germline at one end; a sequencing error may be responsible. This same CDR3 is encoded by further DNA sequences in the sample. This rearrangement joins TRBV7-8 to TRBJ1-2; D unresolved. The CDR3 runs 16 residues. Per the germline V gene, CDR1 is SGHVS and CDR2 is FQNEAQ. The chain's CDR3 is CASSLALGLPLDGYTF. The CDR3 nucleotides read TGTGCCAGCAGCTTAGCGCTAGGCCTGCCCCTCGATGGTTACACCTTC.

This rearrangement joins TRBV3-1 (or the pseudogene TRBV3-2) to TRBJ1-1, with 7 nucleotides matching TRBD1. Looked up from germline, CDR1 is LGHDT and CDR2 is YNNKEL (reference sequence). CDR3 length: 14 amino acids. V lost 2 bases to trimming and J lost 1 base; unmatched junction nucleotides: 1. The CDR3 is CASSQPGGNTEAFF. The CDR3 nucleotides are TGTGCCAGCAGCCAACCAGGGGGGAACACTGAAGCTTTCTTT.

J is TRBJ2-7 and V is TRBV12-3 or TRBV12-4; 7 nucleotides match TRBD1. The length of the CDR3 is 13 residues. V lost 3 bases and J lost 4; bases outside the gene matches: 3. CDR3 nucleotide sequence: TGTGCCAGCAGTTTCAACAGGGGATACGAGCAGTACTTC. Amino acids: CASSFNRGYEQYF.

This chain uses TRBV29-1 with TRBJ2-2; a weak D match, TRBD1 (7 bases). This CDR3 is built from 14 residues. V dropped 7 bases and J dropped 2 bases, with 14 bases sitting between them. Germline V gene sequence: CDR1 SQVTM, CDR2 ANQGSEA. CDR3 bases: TGCAGCGGATCACAGGGGACTAACACCGGGGAGCTGTTTTTT. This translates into CSGSQGTNTGELFF.

The CDR3 DNA follows: TGCGCCAGCAGCTTGACAGGGGGAACTACAGATACGCAGTATTTT. Its translation is CASSLTGGTTDTQYF. The V call is TRBV5-1, the J call TRBJ2-3; 8 bases are shared with TRBD1. Germline V gene lookup returns CDR1 SGHRS and CDR2 YFSETQ. The CDR3 spans 15 residues. V dropped 1 base and J dropped 3; count of bases not matched to a gene: 4.

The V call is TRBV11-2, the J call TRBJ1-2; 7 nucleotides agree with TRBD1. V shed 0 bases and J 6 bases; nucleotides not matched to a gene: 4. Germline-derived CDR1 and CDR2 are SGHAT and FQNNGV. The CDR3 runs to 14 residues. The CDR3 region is CASSLEEQGNGYTF. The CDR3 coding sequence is TGTGCCAGCAGCTTAGAGGAACAGGGGAATGGCTACACCTTC.

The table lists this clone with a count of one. The CDR3 loop is CASSALDRDNTEAFF. The CDR3 bases are TGTGCCAGCAGCGCACTTGACAGGGATAACACTGAAGCTTTCTTT. The V and J genes are TRBV5-6 and TRBJ1-1, with 7 bases lining up with TRBD1. Looked up from germline, CDR1 is SGHDT and CDR2 is YYEEEE. V shed 4 bases and J 2 bases; nucleotides not matched to a gene: 8. This CDR3 is 15 amino acids long.

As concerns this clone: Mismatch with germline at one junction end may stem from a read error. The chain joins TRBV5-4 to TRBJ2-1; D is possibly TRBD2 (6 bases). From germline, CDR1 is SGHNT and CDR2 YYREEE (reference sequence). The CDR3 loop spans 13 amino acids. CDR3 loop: CASSRDSHNEQFF. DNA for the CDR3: TGTGCCAGCAGTCGGGACTCCCACAATGAGCAGTTCTTC. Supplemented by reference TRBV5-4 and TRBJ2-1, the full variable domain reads ETGVTQSPTHLIKTRGQQVTLRCSSQSGHNTVSWYQQALGQGPQFIFQYYREEENGRGNFPPRFSGLQFPNYSSELNVNALELDDSALYLCASSRDSHNEQFFGPGTRLTVL.

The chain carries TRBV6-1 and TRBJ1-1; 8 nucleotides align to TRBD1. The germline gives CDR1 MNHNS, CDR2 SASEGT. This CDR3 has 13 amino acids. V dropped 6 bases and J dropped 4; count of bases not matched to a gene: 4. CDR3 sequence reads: CASSLQGGTEAFF. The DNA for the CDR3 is TGTGCCAGCAGCCTACAGGGGGGCACTGAAGCTTTCTTT.

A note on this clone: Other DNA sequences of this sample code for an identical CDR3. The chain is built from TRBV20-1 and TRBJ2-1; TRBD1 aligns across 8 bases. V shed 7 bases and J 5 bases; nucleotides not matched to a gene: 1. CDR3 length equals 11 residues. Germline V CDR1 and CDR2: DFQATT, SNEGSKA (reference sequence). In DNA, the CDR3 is TGCAGTGGACAGGGGAACAATGAGCAGTTCTTC. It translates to CSGQGNNEQFF.

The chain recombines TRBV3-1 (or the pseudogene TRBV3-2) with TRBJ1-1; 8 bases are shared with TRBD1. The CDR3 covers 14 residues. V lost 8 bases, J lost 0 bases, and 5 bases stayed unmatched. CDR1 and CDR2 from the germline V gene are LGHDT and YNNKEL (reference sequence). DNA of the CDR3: TGTGCCAGCGGGACAGGCCTTATGAACACTGAAGCTTTCTTT. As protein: CASGTGLMNTEAFF.

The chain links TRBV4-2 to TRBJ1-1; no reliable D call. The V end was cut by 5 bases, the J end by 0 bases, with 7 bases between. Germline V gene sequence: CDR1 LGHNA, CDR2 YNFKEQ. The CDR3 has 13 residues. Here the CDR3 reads CASSYQMNTEAFF. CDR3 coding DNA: TGTGCCAGCAGCTACCAGATGAACACTGAAGCTTTCTTT.